A selection of T cell receptor beta chains follows, all from one sample in a study of monozygotic twins with inflammatory bowel disease. Reprocessing the 5' RACE reads, TCRdb reports a single entry for every CDR3 protein and omits DNA. In total, the table holds about 350,000 distinct CDR3 sequences. The sequencing sample was made of blood. Source of these receptors: a human donor with ulcerative colitis or Crohn's disease, or a healthy co-twin of an affected twin (not recorded which). Both conserved end residues are part of each CDR3.

j_call	v_call	cdr3_length	cdr3_aa
TRBJ2-7	TRBV4-1	15	CASSQGPGQSYEQYF
TRBJ2-7	TRBV5-1	15	CASSRTGGQTYEQYF
TRBJ1-5	TRBV28	16	CASSLESGEGNQRQHF
TRBJ2-1	TRBV9	15	CASSVALSQRNEQFF
TRBJ2-3	TRBV5-5	17	CASSLAPTSGGTDTQYF
TRBJ1-3	TRBV7-9	14	CASSLAQSGNTIYF
TRBJ2-1	TRBV29-1	11	CSVVPGYEQFF
TRBJ2-7	TRBV5-1	14	CASSRSGTEGEQYF
TRBJ2-7	TRBV9	15	CASSVDLGSSYEQYF
TRBJ1-5	TRBV27	14	CASSLFRGRAPQHF
TRBJ2-1	TRBV23-1	16	CAEEAGGPLVLNEQFF
TRBJ2-3	TRBV20-1	14	CSAMPGQATDTQYF
TRBJ1-2	TRBV2	15	CASTEQGGLNYGYTF
TRBJ2-7	TRBV20-1	11	CSALQGYEQYF
TRBJ2-7	TRBV29-1	13	CSAFPGLAGEQYF
TRBJ1-4	TRBV5-1	13	CASSVTGGGKLFF
TRBJ1-5	TRBV20-1	17	CSARDSASTLGNQPQHF
TRBJ2-3	TRBV6-4	15	CASSDASGSTDTQYF
TRBJ2-3	TRBV5-1	16	CASSSGLAGHTDTQYF
TRBJ1-1	TRBV5-1	14	CASSLFPGNTEAFF
TRBJ2-1	TRBV12-3/TRBV12-4	14	CASSSITSYNEQFF
TRBJ2-7	TRBV27	16	CASSLFPDRPSYEQYF
TRBJ2-1	TRBV6-5	16	CASSYNLAGGPGEQFF
TRBJ2-2	TRBV4-2	16	CASSQGRAANTGELFF
TRBJ1-5	TRBV6-6	12	CASSYVNQPQHF
TRBJ1-5	TRBV20-1	12	CSAPYQDQPQHF
TRBJ1-4	TRBV9	14	CASSMSDSNEKLFF
TRBJ2-1	TRBV7-8	19	CASSSLKSGTLSLSNEQFF
TRBJ2-7	TRBV27	15	CASRDLDFGSYEQYF
TRBJ1-1	TRBV7-8	14	CASSLRYTTSEAFF
TRBJ1-1	TRBV5-1	14	CASSQGRGAAEAFF
TRBJ1-1	TRBV7-2	12	CASSSGQGGPFF
TRBJ2-3	TRBV20-1	15	CSARSVKRSKDTQYF
TRBJ2-7	TRBV5-1	13	CASSFTTSYEQYF
TRBJ2-6	TRBV3-1	15	CASSHSTGAANVLTF
TRBJ1-1	TRBV6-1	14	CASSPPGTNTEAFF
TRBJ2-7	TRBV15	15	CATSSILLRDSEQYF
TRBJ2-3	TRBV3-1	15	CASSRGRISTDTQYF
TRBJ2-7	TRBV27	14	CASSLGRGPYEQYF
TRBJ2-7	TRBV7-9	14	CASRPSGGVDEQYF
TRBJ1-4	TRBV4-3	18	CASSQDRPTTMGAEKLFF
TRBJ2-1	TRBV6-2/TRBV6-3	12	CASSPPSFEQFF
TRBJ2-3	TRBV7-8	15	CASSLSGGQGDTQYF
TRBJ2-5	TRBV29-1	12	CSADRSQETQYF
TRBJ1-1	TRBV3-1	12	CASTYRDTEAFF
TRBJ1-2	TRBV27	14	CASSTGGTAYGYTF
TRBJ1-2	TRBV10-3	14	CAIRNVLDGYGYTF
TRBJ2-7	TRBV28	14	CASISNTVTYEQYF
TRBJ1-4	TRBV11-2	15	CASSGWTGWNEKLFF
TRBJ2-2	TRBV11-2	19	CASSSPGTSGRTDTGELFF
TRBJ1-6	TRBV20-1	12	CSARDGGSPLHF
TRBJ1-3	TRBV12-3/TRBV12-4	19	CASRSSGSGPVPSGNTIYF
TRBJ1-6	TRBV20-1	17	CSARDGGQGSYNSPLHF